This entry concerns a single TCR beta chain. Its specificity is not known. TCRdb's copy holds only in-frame clones and misses some; the assay was immunoSEQ multiplex PCR. Of 50,000 to 65,000 clones listed, roughly 84% are singletons. This specimen belongs to a study of T cells after posttransplantation cyclophosphamide. CDR1 and CDR2 from the germline V gene are SQVTM and ANQGSEA. After removal of 7 bases from V and 0 bases from J, the junction contained 5 bases not matched to a gene. The CDR3 has 13 residues. Study results and limitations: After PTCy, TRB diversity resembled that of CNI/methotrexate controls. Skin or GI-infiltrating T cells shared few TRB sequences with blood. Donor CD8+ memory clones often dominated recipient blood repertoires at later times.

V gene TRBV29-1 combines with J gene TRBJ2-5; 7 bases are a match to TRBD1. Source material: PBMCs. The sequence came from a man aged 25 to 40 with a blood cancer, CMV-positive, and with a related stem cell donor. The chain's CDR3 is CSAKGQYQETQYF. DNA of the CDR3: TGCAGCGCCAAGGGACAGTACCAAGAGACCCAGTACTTC.